The clone carrying this T cell receptor (beta chain) was detected only once. This record belongs to a study of blood T cell repertoires in COVID-19. The V gene end was trimmed by 4 bases and the J gene end by 6 bases; junction bases not matched to a gene: 8. Germline V gene lookup returns CDR1 MNHEY and CDR2 SVGAGI. This CDR3 comprises 15 residues. Here immunoSEQ multiplex PCR was the method, and the copy in TCRdb shows in-frame clones only, minus some. The sample records over 250,000 clones, approximately 88% being singletons. This receptor was identified in a woman in her twenties or thirties with acute or convalescent COVID-19. The source material was peripheral blood. The V call is TRBV6-5, the J call TRBJ2-7; 11 positions agree with TRBD2. The CDR3 nucleotides read TGTGCCAGCAGTTCCCTAGCGGGAGGAGAGGGCGAGCAGTACTTC. It translates to CASSSLAGGEGEQYF.